This TCR beta chain is drawn from a study of T cells in Graves' hyperthyroidism and ophthalmopathy. The study excluded patients with uncontrolled infection, other autoimmune disease, pregnancy or lactation. The diagnoses drew upon clinical symptoms, serum thyroxine and TRAb, thyroid ultrasound and orbital computed tomography. Whole-study results and caveats: In simple terms, a model built on 13 V-J features told ophthalmopathy apart from stable hyperthyroidism. Blood also carried most thyroid clonotypes expanded above 0.001.

From RNA transcripts, TCR beta CDR3 regions were amplified. HTBI primers were used for first-round RT-PCR of the TCR CDR3. TCRdb itself ran the multiplex PCR reads through MiXCR, one entry per CDR3 protein. Of about 570,000 distinct CDR3 sequences listed, approximately 44% are singletons. A remark on this clonotype: Its target is unknown. A much larger clone sits a single nucleotide away, making a read error possible.

V lost 10 bases, J lost 2 bases, and 15 bases lay in between. The CDR3 contains 14 residues. In germline, CDR1 is SGHTA, CDR2 FQGNSA. This receptor was identified in an adult woman with Graves' disease, either hyperthyroidism or ophthalmopathy (not recorded which). This chain connects TRBV7-2 to TRBJ1-5; maybe TRBD1 (6 bases). Material for sequencing was peripheral blood or thyroid tissue (not recorded which). The CDR3 sequence: CANSYREGNQPQHF. CDR3 DNA: TGTGCCAACAGTTACAGGGAAGGCAATCAGCCCCAGCATTTT.